This TCR beta chain was sequenced during a study of post-analysis software for immune sequencing data. Germline V gene lookup returns CDR1 SEHNR and CDR2 FQNEAQ (reference sequence). Germline trimming cut 5 bases from V and 2 bases from J; bases unmatched to any gene: 9. This CDR3 contains 16 residues. The study's findings and limits: Patients showed TRBV5-6, TRBV5-1 and TRBV20-1 among 4 or 5 TRBV segments more frequent than in controls. Strong co-clustering by F measure was seen for same-batch samples.

Each TCR beta cDNA library carried unique molecular identifiers. TCRdb reprocessed the PCR reads via MiXCR and lists one record per CDR3 protein. The sample contains roughly 620,000 distinct CDR3 sequences, 44% of which appear only once. Turning to this clonotype: What it binds is not known.

This TCR was recovered from a girl between 10 and 17 years old with multiple sclerosis. The chain employs TRBV7-9 and TRBJ2-1; TRBD1 matches at 7 bases. Sequencing was performed on blood. CDR3 amino acids: CASSKRQGSTYNEQFF. Written as DNA, the CDR3 is TGTGCCAGCAGCAAAAGACAGGGCTCTACCTACAATGAGCAGTTCTTC.